The source of this T cell receptor (beta chain) is a study of identical twins. The germline gives CDR1 MNHEY, CDR2 SVGAGI. The CDR3 loop spans 16 amino acids. Trimming removed 2 bases at V and 1 base at J, with 15 bases between. This clonotype has a handful of counts. In TCRdb, the 5' RACE reads were re-called with MiXCR into one record per CDR3 protein. The table lists 350,000 to 500,000 distinct CDR3 sequences, 18% of them singletons. The chain joins TRBV6-5 to TRBJ2-7; D is unresolved. The sequence was collected from a man aged 50 or older in good health. What was sequenced was naive T cells sorted from blood. The CDR3 region is CASSYGQERLSYEQYF. The DNA of the CDR3 is TGTGCCAGCAGTTACGGGCAGGAACGATTGTCCTACGAGCAGTACTTC.